What follows are 17 T cell receptor beta chains derived from one specimen sequenced in a study of blood T cell repertoires in COVID-19. Sequenced by immunoSEQ multiplex PCR; TCRdb stores in-frame clones only, minus some. Of some 130,000 clones in the sample, roughly two thirds were seen once. Sample: peripheral blood. All receptors come from a woman in her sixties or seventies with acute or convalescent COVID-19.

Of note for this clone: Other DNA variants within this sample encode the same CDR3. This chain uses TRBV6-5 with TRBJ1-1; D gene ambiguous. In germline, CDR1 is MNHEY, CDR2 SVGAGI. V shed 6 bases and J shed 1 base, with 9 bases lying between them. The CDR3 contains 13 residues. The CDR3 bases are TGTGCCAGCAGACGGGTCCAGAACACTGAAGCTTTCTTT. Its protein is CASRRVQNTEAFF.

The chain is built from TRBV5-1 and TRBJ1-4; 12 bases line up with TRBD1. The V segment lost 5 bases and the J segment 8 bases; nucleotides outside the gene matches: 4. Germline values: CDR1 SGHRS, CDR2 YFSETQ. The CDR3 length is 14 residues. The CDR3 here is CASRSGTGGEKLFF. In DNA, the CDR3 is TGCGCCAGCAGATCCGGGACAGGGGGCGAAAAACTGTTTTTT.

V and J are TRBV29-1 and TRBJ1-1; TRBD1 is a possible D gene (6 bases). Looked up from germline, CDR1 is SQVTM and CDR2 is ANQGSEA. The ends were cut back, 6 bases at V and 1 base at J, with 15 bases in the middle. The CDR3 is made up of 14 amino acids. CDR3 amino acids: CSVSPRGANTEAFF. CDR3 DNA sequence: TGCAGCGTAAGCCCCAGGGGAGCGAACACTGAAGCTTTCTTT.

The rearrangement uses TRBV6-5 and TRBJ1-3; D perhaps matches TRBD1 (5 bases). The CDR3 has 13 residues. CDR1 and CDR2 (germline): MNHEY, SVGAGI. V was pared by 10 bases and J by 2 bases, with 12 bases between. This CDR3 reads CATVLGPGNTIYF. CDR3 nucleotide sequence: TGTGCCACGGTGTTGGGGCCTGGAAACACCATATATTTT.

This sequence joins TRBV5-6 and TRBJ1-2, with TRBD1 as a possible D gene (5 bases). V was clipped by 2 bases and J by 8 bases, with 19 bases between them. The CDR3 contains 15 residues. The germline V gene has CDR1 SGHDT and CDR2 YYEEEE. The CDR3, as DNA: TGTGCCAGCAGCTTTGGACACTCGCCCCCCTGGGGCTACACCTTC. Translated, it gives CASSFGHSPPWGYTF. Filled out from reference TRBV5-6 and TRBJ1-2, the complete variable domain reads DAGVTQSPTHLIKTRGQQVTLRCSPKSGHDTVSWYQQALGQGPQFIFQYYEEEERQRGNFPDRFSGHQFPNYSSELNVNALLLGDSALYLCASSFGHSPPWGYTFGSGTRLTVV.

There are a few counts of this clone. V usage is TRBV6-5 and J usage is TRBJ1-1; TRBD1 might be the D (5 bases). The CDR3 has 13 residues. V dropped 6 bases and J dropped 5 bases, with 13 bases sitting between them. Germline V lookup: CDR1 MNHEY, CDR2 SVGAGI. The CDR3 region has the DNA TGTGCCAGCAGGACCCCCTCAGGGACTGAAGCTTTCTTT. This sequence encodes CASRTPSGTEAFF.

The V call is TRBV28, the J call TRBJ1-4, with D unclear. Germline lookup yields CDR1 MDHEN and CDR2 SYDVKM. The CDR3 extends over 13 amino acids. V was trimmed by 2 bases and J by 8 bases, leaving 9 bases between them. The chain's CDR3 is CASSLGPWEKLFF. DNA of the CDR3: TGTGCCAGCAGTTTAGGCCCTTGGGAAAAACTGTTTTTT.

The genes are TRBV7-9 and TRBJ2-2; 7 bases are a match to TRBD1. Germline V gives CDR1 SEHNR, CDR2 FQNEAQ (reference sequence). CDR3 length: 14 amino acids. V shed 6 bases, J shed 0 bases, and the junction held 1 base outside the gene matches. The CDR3 protein is CASRGTANTGELFF. CDR3 sequence (DNA): TGTGCCAGCAGGGGGACAGCGAACACCGGGGAGCTGTTTTTT.

The rearrangement joins TRBV19 to TRBJ2-1; 8 nucleotides align to TRBD2. There are 16 residues in the CDR3. Germline assignment: CDR1 LNHDA and CDR2 SQIVND (reference sequence). J gave up 0 bases and V 5 bases, and 6 bases lay outside the gene matches. In DNA, the CDR3 is TGTGCCAGTAGTCCCCAAAGCGGGAGCTCCTACAATGAGCAGTTCTTC. This gives the protein CASSPQSGSSYNEQFF.

J is TRBJ2-3 and V is TRBV11-2; 8 nucleotides align to TRBD2. The V gene end was trimmed by 7 bases and the J gene end by 6 bases; junction bases not matched to a gene: 15. Germline V lookup: CDR1 SGHAT, CDR2 FQNNGV. This CDR3 has 16 amino acids. The CDR3 here is CASTINTGGPGDTQYF. CDR3 coding DNA: TGTGCCAGCACCATTAACACGGGGGGGCCTGGGGATACGCAGTATTTT. Full variable domain (missing parts from reference TRBV11-2 and TRBJ2-3): EAGVAQSPRYKIIEKRQSVAFWCNPISGHATLYWYQQILGQGPKLLIQFQNNGVVDDSQLPKDRFSAERLKGVDSTLKIQPAKLEDSAVYLCASTINTGGPGDTQYFGPGTRLTVL.

V gene TRBV29-1 combines with J gene TRBJ1-1; weak D call: TRBD1 (5 bases). Trimming stripped 7 bases from V and 1 base from J, with 13 bases between. There are 13 residues in the CDR3. Germline-derived CDR1 and CDR2 are SQVTM and ANQGSEA. The CDR3 DNA follows: TGCAGCGCCATGGGCAGGGCGAACACTGAAGCTTTCTTT. As protein: CSAMGRANTEAFF.

This rearrangement joins TRBV24-1 to TRBJ2-3; a weak D match, TRBD1 (6 bases). V lost 7 bases and J lost 4, with 14 bases in between. CDR1 is KGHDR and CDR2 is SFDVKD in the germline V gene. The CDR3 length is 14 residues. CDR3 amino acids: CATRRTASADTQYF. The CDR3 DNA follows: TGTGCCACCAGGCGGACAGCTTCGGCAGATACGCAGTATTTT.

This chain links TRBV27 with TRBJ2-7; D not certain. V lost 8 bases to trimming and J lost 3 bases, with 8 bases between them. Germline V lookup: CDR1 MNHEY, CDR2 SMNVEV (reference sequence). The CDR3 consists of 11 residues. CDR3 coding DNA: TGTGCCAGCTCGATCTACTACGAGCAGTACTTC. Translated: CASSIYYEQYF.

The chain is built from TRBV7-9 and TRBJ1-2; D ambiguous. This CDR3 is built from 15 residues. The V end was cut by 0 bases, the J end by 0 bases, with 8 bases between. Germline V gene sequence: CDR1 SEHNR, CDR2 FQNEAQ (reference sequence). CDR3 in DNA: TGTGCCAGCAGCTTAGCGGGCATTCCTAACTATGGCTACACCTTC. This encodes CASSLAGIPNYGYTF.

This chain connects TRBV19 to TRBJ1-2; 8 positions agree with TRBD1. Germline-derived CDR1 and CDR2 are LNHDA and SQIVND (reference sequence). The CDR3 extends over 13 amino acids. Trimming took 1 base from V and 8 from J; bases not matched to a gene: 3. CDR3 DNA sequence: TGTGCCAGTAGTATAGCGCCAGGGGGCGGCTACACCTTC. Encoded protein: CASSIAPGGGYTF.

This clone was counted only a few times. The rearrangement links TRBV6-1 to TRBJ1-2; D is unresolved. Germline V lookup: CDR1 MNHNS, CDR2 SASEGT. The ends were cut back, 1 base at V and 3 bases at J, with 6 bases in the middle. The CDR3 loop spans 13 amino acids. The CDR3 here is CASSEGAYYGYTF. Written as DNA, the CDR3 is TGTGCCAGCAGTGAAGGGGCCTACTATGGCTACACCTTC.

The V and J genes are TRBV5-8 and TRBJ2-7; 10 bases are a match to TRBD2. Germline V gene sequence: CDR1 SGHTS, CDR2 YDEGEE. This CDR3 has 15 residues. The V segment lost 1 base and the J segment 3 bases; nucleotides outside the gene matches: 4. The CDR3 loop reads CASSLRLAGVYEQYF. The CDR3 nucleotides read TGTGCCAGCAGCTTGCGGCTAGCGGGGGTCTACGAGCAGTACTTC.